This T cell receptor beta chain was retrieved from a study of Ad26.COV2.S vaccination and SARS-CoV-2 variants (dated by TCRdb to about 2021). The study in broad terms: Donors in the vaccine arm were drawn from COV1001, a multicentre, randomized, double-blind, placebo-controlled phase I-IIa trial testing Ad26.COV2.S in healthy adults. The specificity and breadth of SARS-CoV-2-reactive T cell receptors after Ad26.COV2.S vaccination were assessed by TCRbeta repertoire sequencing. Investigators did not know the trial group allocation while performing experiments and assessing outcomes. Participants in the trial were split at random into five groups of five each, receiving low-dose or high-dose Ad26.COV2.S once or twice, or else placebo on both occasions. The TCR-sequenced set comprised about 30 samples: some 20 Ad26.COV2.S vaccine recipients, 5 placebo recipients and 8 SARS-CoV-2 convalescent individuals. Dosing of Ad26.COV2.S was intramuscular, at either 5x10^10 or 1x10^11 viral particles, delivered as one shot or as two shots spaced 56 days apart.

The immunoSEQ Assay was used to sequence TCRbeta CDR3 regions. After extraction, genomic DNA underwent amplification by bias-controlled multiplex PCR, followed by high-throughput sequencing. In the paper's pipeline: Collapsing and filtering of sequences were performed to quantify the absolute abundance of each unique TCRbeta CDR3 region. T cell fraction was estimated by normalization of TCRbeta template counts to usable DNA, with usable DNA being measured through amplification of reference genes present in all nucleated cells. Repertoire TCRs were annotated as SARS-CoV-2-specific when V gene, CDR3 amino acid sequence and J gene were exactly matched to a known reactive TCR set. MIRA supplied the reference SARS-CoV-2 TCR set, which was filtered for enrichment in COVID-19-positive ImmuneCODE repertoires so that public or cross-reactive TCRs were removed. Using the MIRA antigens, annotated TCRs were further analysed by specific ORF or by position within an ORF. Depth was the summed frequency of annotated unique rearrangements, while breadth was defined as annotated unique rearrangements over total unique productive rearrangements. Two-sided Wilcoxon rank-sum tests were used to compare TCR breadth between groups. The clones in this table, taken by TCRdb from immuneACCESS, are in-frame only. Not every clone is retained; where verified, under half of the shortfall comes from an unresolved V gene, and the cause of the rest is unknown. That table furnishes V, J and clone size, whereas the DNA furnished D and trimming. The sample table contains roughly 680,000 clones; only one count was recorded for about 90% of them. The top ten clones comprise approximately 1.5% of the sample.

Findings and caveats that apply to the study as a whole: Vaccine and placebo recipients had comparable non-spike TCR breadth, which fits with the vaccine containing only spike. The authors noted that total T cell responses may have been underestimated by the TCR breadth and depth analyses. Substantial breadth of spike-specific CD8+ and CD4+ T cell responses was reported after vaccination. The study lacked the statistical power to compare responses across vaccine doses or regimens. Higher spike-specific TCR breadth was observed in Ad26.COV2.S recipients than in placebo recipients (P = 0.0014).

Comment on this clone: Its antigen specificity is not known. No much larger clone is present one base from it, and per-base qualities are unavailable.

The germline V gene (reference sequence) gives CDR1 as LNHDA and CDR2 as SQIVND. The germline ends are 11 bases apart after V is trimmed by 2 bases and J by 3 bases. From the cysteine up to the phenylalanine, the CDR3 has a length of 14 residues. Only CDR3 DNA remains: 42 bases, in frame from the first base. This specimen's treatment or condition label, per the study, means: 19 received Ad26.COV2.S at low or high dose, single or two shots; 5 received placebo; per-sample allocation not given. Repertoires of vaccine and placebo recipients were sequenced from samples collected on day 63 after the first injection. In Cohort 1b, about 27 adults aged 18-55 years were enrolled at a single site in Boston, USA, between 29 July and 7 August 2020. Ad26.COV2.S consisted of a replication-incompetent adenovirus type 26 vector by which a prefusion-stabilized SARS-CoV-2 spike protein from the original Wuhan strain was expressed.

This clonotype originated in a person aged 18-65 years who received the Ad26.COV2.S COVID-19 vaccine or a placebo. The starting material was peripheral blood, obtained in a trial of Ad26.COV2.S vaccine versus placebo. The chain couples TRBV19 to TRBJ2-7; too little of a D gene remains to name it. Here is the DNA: TGTGCCAGTAGTATACACCTCGGAATCTACGAGCAGTACTTC. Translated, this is CASSIHLGIYEQYF.